This TCR beta chain was captured by sequencing in a study of beta chain features in type 1 diabetes. Looking at the study overall: Across every sample, approximately 110,000,000 sorted cells were examined in total.

Averaging around 110 mL, one heparinised blood draw came from each individual donor. Of the isolated RNA, all was reverse transcribed, and so the sequenced material was expressed TCRB transcripts. Approximately 3.9 million reads per sample were averaged for naive, central memory and regulatory samples. Assay used: immunoSEQ multiplex PCR; TCRdb lists only in-frame clones, some missing. The data contain some 500,000 clones, about an eighth of them singletons. Whole-study findings and limits: More deletions and fewer insertions at VDJ junctions were seen in type 1 diabetes patients.

Germline CDR1 reads SQVTM; CDR2 reads ANQGSEA. Trimming cost V 4 bases and J 6 bases, with 4 bases left between them. The CDR3 covers 10 residues. Worth noting for this clone: The antigen is not known.

The source is a young woman in good health. Specimen: naive CD4+ T cells from blood. This rearrangement joins TRBV29-1 to TRBJ2-1; no clear D gene. Here the CDR3 DNA reads TGCAGCGTTGGGATCAATGAGCAGTTCTTC. It codes for CSVGINEQFF.